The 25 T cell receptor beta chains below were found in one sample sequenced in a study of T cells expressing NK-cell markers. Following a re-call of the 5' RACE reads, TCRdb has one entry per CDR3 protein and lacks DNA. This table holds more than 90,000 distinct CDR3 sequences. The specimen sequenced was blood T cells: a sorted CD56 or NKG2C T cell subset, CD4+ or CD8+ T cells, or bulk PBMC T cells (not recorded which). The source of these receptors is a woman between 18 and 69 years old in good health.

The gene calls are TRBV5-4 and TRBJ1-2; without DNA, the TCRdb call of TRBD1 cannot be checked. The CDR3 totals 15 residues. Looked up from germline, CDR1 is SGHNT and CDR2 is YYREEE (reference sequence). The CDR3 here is CASSLAAPSNYGYTF.

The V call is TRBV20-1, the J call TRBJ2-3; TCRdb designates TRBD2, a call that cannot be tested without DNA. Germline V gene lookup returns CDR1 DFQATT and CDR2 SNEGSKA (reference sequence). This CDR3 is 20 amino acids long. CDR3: CSARKGLAGDPRAPTDTQYF.

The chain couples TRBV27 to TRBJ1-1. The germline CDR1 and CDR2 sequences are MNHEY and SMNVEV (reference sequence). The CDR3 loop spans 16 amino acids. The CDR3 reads CASSEVGRGVNTEAFF.

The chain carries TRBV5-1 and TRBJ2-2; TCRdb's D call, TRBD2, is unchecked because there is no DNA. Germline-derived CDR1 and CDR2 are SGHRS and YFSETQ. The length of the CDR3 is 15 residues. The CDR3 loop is CASSFREDNTGELFF.

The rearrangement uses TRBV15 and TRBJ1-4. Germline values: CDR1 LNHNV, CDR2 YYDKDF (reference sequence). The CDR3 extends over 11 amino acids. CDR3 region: CATRENEKLFF.

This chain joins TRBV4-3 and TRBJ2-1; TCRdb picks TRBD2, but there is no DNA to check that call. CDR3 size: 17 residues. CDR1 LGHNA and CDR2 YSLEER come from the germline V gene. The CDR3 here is CASSLEVPGSSYNEQFF.

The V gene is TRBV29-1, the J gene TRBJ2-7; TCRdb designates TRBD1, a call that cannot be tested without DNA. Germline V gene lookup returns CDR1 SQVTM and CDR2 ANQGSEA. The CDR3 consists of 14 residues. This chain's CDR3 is CSVVGAGTFYEQYF.

The CDR3 sequence: CASSQWLADNTGELFF. This chain uses TRBV4-2 with TRBJ2-2; lacking DNA, the TRBD2 call made by TCRdb goes unchecked. Germline assignment: CDR1 LGHNA and CDR2 YNFKEQ. This CDR3 has 16 residues.

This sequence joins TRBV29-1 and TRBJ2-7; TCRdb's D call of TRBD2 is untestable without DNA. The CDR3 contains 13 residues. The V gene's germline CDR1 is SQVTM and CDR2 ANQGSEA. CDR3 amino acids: CSVSGLAAYEQYF.

The CDR3 protein is CASRPGTGGYAPLHF. The chain uses TRBV27 and TRBJ1-6; TCRdb indicates TRBD1, and absent DNA this call remains unverified. CDR1 and CDR2 from the germline V gene are MNHEY and SMNVEV (reference sequence). This CDR3 comprises 15 residues.

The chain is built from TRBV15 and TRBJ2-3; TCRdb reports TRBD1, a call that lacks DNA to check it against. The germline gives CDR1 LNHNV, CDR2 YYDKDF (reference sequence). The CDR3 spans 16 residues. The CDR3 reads CATSRDLQGYPDTQYF.

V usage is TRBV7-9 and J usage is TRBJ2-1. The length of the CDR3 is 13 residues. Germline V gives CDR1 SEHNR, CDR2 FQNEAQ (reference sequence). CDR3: CASSFGEEFEQFF.

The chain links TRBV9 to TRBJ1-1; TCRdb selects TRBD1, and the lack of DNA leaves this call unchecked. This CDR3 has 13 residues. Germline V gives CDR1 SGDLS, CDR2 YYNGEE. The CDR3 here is CASSVGGHTEAFF.

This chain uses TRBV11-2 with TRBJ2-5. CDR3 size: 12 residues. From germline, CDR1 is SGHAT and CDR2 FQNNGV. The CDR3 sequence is CASTRVGETQYF.

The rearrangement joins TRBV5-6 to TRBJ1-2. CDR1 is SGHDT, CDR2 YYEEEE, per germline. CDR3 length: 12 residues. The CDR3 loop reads CASSLASYGYTF.

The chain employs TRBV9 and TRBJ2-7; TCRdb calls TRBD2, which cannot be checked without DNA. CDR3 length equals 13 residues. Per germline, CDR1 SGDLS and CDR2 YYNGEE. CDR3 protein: CASSLGLSYEQYF.

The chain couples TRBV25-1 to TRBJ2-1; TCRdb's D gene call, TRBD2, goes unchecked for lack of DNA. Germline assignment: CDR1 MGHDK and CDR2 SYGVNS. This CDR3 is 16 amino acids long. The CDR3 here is CASSARVAELRDEQFF. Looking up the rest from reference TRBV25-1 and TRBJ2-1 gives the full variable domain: EADIYQTPRYLVIGTGKKITLECSQTMGHDKMYWYQQDPGMELHLIHYSYGVNSTEKGDLSSESTVSRIRTEHFPLTLESARPSHTSQYLCASSARVAELRDEQFFGPGTRLTVL.

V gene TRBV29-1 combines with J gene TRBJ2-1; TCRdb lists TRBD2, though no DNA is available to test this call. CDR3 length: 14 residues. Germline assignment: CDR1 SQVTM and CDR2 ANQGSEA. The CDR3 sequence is CSVETSGSYNEQFF.

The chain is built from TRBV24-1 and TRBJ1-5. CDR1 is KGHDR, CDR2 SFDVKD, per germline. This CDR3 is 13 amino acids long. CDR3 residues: CADKGGRGQPQHF.

CDR3 region: CASSLTQGGINEQFF. This chain links TRBV7-2 with TRBJ2-1; TCRdb calls TRBD1, which cannot be checked without DNA. Per germline, CDR1 SGHTA and CDR2 FQGNSA. This CDR3 has 15 residues.

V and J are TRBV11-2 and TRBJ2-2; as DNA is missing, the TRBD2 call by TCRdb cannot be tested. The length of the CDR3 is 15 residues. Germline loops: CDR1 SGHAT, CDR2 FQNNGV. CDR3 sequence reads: CASSLGTSLTGELFF. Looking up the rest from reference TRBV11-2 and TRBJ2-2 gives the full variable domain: EAGVAQSPRYKIIEKRQSVAFWCNPISGHATLYWYQQILGQGPKLLIQFQNNGVVDDSQLPKDRFSAERLKGVDSTLKIQPAKLEDSAVYLCASSLGTSLTGELFFGEGSRLTVL.

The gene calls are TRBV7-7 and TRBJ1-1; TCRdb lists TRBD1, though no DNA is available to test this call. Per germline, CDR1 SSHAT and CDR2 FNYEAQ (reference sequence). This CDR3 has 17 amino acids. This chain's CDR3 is CASSSPRRGLPGEGAFF.

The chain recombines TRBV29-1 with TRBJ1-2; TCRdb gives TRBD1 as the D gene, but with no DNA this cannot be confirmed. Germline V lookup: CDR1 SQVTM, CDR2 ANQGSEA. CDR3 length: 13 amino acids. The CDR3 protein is CSGDVGAAYGYTF.

CDR3 residues: CASSLGIEAFF. V is TRBV12-3 or TRBV12-4 and J is TRBJ1-1. The CDR3 has 11 amino acids.

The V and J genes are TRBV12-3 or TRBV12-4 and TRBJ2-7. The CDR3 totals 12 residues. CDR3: CASGVGPYEQYF.